This passage covers 29 T cell receptor beta chains from one sample sequenced in a study of shared clonotypes between healthy human individuals. Generated by immunoSEQ multiplex PCR, the TCRdb table keeps only in-frame clones and is missing some. Of approximately 330,000 clones listed, around 67% are singletons. The source material was memory CD4+ T cells sorted from blood. Subset described: CD45RA-negative fraction. The receptors shown here come from a man aged 30 to 39 in good health.

The CDR3 bases are TGTGCCAGCTCACCACCGTGGACAGGGAATGAGCAGTTCTTC. This codes for CASSPPWTGNEQFF. The chain couples TRBV18 to TRBJ2-1; 8 bases align to TRBD1. V lost 0 bases, J lost 7 bases, and 2 bases stayed unmatched. Germline CDR1 KGHSH, CDR2 LQKENI. The CDR3 runs 14 residues.

This chain joins TRBV5-6 and TRBJ2-2, with a tentative D call TRBD2 (5 bases). Germline CDR1 reads SGHDT; CDR2 reads YYEEEE. V was cut by 3 bases and J by 0 bases, with 12 bases left in between. This CDR3 has 16 residues. CDR3 sequence (DNA): TGTGCCAGCAGCTACGGGTCGGGGTCGAACACCGGGGAGCTGTTTTTT. It translates to CASSYGSGSNTGELFF.

This clone came up many times. Other DNA sequences in this sample translate to the same CDR3. V is TRBV9 and J is TRBJ2-3; tentative D call: TRBD2 (6 bases). This CDR3 spans 14 amino acids. V was pared by 1 base and J by 0 bases, with 6 bases between. CDR1 SGDLS and CDR2 YYNGEE come from the germline V gene. In DNA form, the CDR3 reads TGTGCCAGCAGCGTACTAGCGAGCACAGATACGCAGTATTTT. It codes for CASSVLASTDTQYF.

The V and J genes are TRBV4-3 and TRBJ2-7, with D possibly matching TRBD1 (5 bases). This CDR3 comprises 14 residues. V lost 1 base and J lost 2, with 9 bases in between. Germline lookup yields CDR1 LGHNA and CDR2 YSLEER. In DNA form, the CDR3 reads TGCGCCAGCAGCCAAGCTACAGGACCCTACGAGCAGTACTTC. It codes for CASSQATGPYEQYF.

V gene TRBV2 combines with J gene TRBJ2-7; 8 nucleotides align to TRBD1. With 3 bases clipped from V and 4 bases from J, the junction kept 8 bases outside the gene matches. Germline assignment: CDR1 SNHLY and CDR2 FYNNEI. The CDR3 is made up of 15 amino acids. The CDR3 spells CASSEAQGAWYEQYF. DNA for the CDR3: TGTGCCAGCAGTGAGGCCCAGGGGGCCTGGTACGAGCAGTACTTC. The full variable domain, completed using reference TRBV2 and TRBJ2-7, is EPEVTQTPSHQVTQMGQEVILRCVPISNHLYFYWYRQILGQKVEFLVSFYNNEISEKSEIFDDQFSVERPDGSNFTLKIRSTKLEDSAMYFCASSEAQGAWYEQYFGPGTRLTVT.

This clone was counted a single time. The chain has TRBV28 and TRBJ1-5; maybe TRBD1 (5 bases). Trimming removed 8 bases at V and 7 bases at J, with 15 bases between. The CDR3 runs 13 residues. Germline CDR1 MDHEN, CDR2 SYDVKM. The CDR3 region has the DNA TGTGCCAGCGGCCCCAGGGCTCGCCAGCCCCAGCATTTT. The encoded protein is CASGPRARQPQHF. The variable domain in full, with the rest retrieved from reference TRBV28 and TRBJ1-5, is DVKVTQSSRYLVKRTGEKVFLECVQDMDHENMFWYRQDPGLGLRLIYFSYDVKMKEKGDIPEGYSVSREKKERFSLILESASTNQTSMYLCASGPRARQPQHFGDGTRLSIL.

The V and J genes are TRBV7-9 and TRBJ2-3, with D perhaps matching TRBD1 (6 bases). Germline-derived CDR1 and CDR2 are SEHNR and FQNEAQ (reference sequence). The CDR3 spans 15 residues. Between the trimmed V and J ends, which lost 5 bases and 6 bases, there was a span of 18 bases. CDR3 DNA: TGTGCCAGCAGCGAAGGGGGAACCCTGTGGGATACGCAGTATTTT. This encodes CASSEGGTLWDTQYF.

The CDR3 loop is CASSFGGGDEQYF. DNA of the CDR3: TGTGCCAGCAGCTTCGGAGGGGGTGACGAGCAGTACTTC. The gene calls are TRBV11-3 and TRBJ2-7; tentatively, D is TRBD1 or TRBD2 (6 bases each). Germline CDR1 reads SGHNT; CDR2 reads YENEEA. V was pared by 3 bases and J by 5 bases, with 11 bases between. The CDR3 runs to 13 residues. Variable domain in full (rest from reference TRBV11-3 and TRBJ2-7): EAGVVQSPRYKIIEKKQPVAFWCNPISGHNTLYWYLQNLGQGPELLIRYENEEAVDDSQLPKDRFSAERLKGVDSTLKIQPAELGDSAVYLCASSFGGGDEQYFGPGTRLTVT.

This clone appeared many times. The chain joins TRBV14 to TRBJ2-3; 7 bases are a match to TRBD2. The V gene's germline CDR1 is SGHDN and CDR2 FVKESK. V lost 4 bases, J lost 4 bases, and 2 bases stayed unmatched. CDR3 length equals 13 residues. Here the CDR3 reads CASSLSGADTQYF. The CDR3 region has the DNA TGTGCCAGCAGCCTAAGCGGGGCAGATACGCAGTATTTT. The whole variable domain, filled in from reference TRBV14 and TRBJ2-3, reads EAGVTQFPSHSVIEKGQTVTLRCDPISGHDNLYWYRRVMGKEIKFLLHFVKESKQDESGMPNNRFLAERTGGTYSTLKVQPAELEDSGVYFCASSLSGADTQYFGPGTRLTVL.

This clone was seen ten or more times. The chain is built from TRBV19 and TRBJ2-5; D is perhaps TRBD2 (7 bases). The CDR3 is made up of 19 amino acids. The V end was cut by 3 bases, the J end by 4 bases, with 27 bases between. CDR1 and CDR2 from the germline V gene are LNHDA and SQIVND (reference sequence). The DNA for the CDR3 is TGTGCCAGTAGTATCACGGCCCGGGGGGCTTTCCAGGGTATAGAGACCCAGTACTTC. Translating gives CASSITARGAFQGIETQYF.

The J gene is TRBJ2-1, the V gene TRBV7-3; TRBD1 agrees at 7 bases. The germline V gene has CDR1 SGHTA and CDR2 FQGTGA. The CDR3 loop spans 15 amino acids. J lost 10 bases, V lost 5 bases, and 14 bases had no gene match. The CDR3 spells CASSKGQALMGEQFF. DNA for the CDR3: TGTGCCAGCAGCAAAGGACAGGCTCTCATGGGGGAGCAGTTCTTC.

The chain carries TRBV19 and TRBJ1-2; D is perhaps TRBD1 (5 bases). This CDR3 is built from 13 residues. Germline CDR1 is LNHDA and CDR2 is SQIVND (reference sequence). Trimming stripped 6 bases from V and 9 bases from J, with 17 bases between. The CDR3 region is CASSLTAVNRYTF. The CDR3 DNA follows: TGTGCCAGTAGCCTGACAGCGGTGAATCGCTACACCTTC.

Regarding this clone: This sample also contains other DNA sequences that code for the same CDR3. The chain recombines TRBV19 with TRBJ1-5, with TRBD1 matching over 7 bases. Trimming removed 5 bases from V and 5 bases from J; junction bases left unmatched: 3. Germline V gene lookup returns CDR1 LNHDA and CDR2 SQIVND (reference sequence). The CDR3 is 13 amino acids. CDR3 bases: TGTGCCAGTAGTCCCGACAGGGATCAGCCCCAGCATTTT. Translating gives CASSPDRDQPQHF.

A few counts support this clone. The V and J genes are TRBV21-1 and TRBJ1-5. TRBV21-1 is assigned pseudogene status. This CDR3 has 17 residues. CDR3 loop: CASSKAYRAGWNQPQHF. The CDR3 bases are TGTGCCAGCAGCAAAGCGTATCGGGCGGGTTGGAATCAGCCCCAGCATTTT.

The V call is TRBV6-1, the J call TRBJ1-5; the D gene is possibly TRBD1 (6 bases). V was clipped by 10 bases and J by 2 bases, with 12 bases between them. The germline CDR1 and CDR2 sequences are MNHNS and SASEGT. There are 13 residues in the CDR3. The CDR3 is CAISPGGNQPQHF. CDR3 in DNA: TGTGCCATCTCCCCAGGGGGCAATCAGCCCCAGCATTTT.

The chain employs TRBV15 and TRBJ1-1, with D unresolved. Germline V gives CDR1 LNHNV, CDR2 YYDKDF (reference sequence). V was cut by 3 bases and J by 1 base, with 15 bases left in between. The CDR3 covers 16 residues. CDR3 loop: CATSRGGVRENTEAFF. In DNA, the CDR3 is TGTGCCACCAGCAGGGGTGGGGTACGCGAGAACACTGAAGCTTTCTTT. Full variable domain (remainder filled in from reference TRBV15 and TRBJ1-1): DAMVIQNPRYQVTQFGKPVTLSCSQTLNHNVMYWYQQKSSQAPKLLFHYYDKDFNNEADTPDNFQSRRPNTSFCFLDIRSPGLGDTAMYLCATSRGGVRENTEAFFGQGTRLTVV.

The chain couples TRBV5-5 to TRBJ1-1; D might be TRBD1 (5 bases). V was clipped by 3 bases and J by 3 bases, with 12 bases between them. The germline CDR1 and CDR2 sequences are SGHKS and YYEKEE (reference sequence). This CDR3 is built from 14 residues. The CDR3 DNA reads TGTGCCAGCAGCTCCCAATGGGGGGACACTGAAGCTTTCTTT. Its translation: CASSSQWGDTEAFF.

The genes are TRBV6-1 and TRBJ2-1; D possibly matches TRBD1 or TRBD2 (5 bases each). The CDR3 extends over 14 amino acids. The germline V gene has CDR1 MNHNS and CDR2 SASEGT. CDR3 loop: CASPRGVPYNEQFF. The CDR3, as DNA: TGTGCAAGCCCGAGAGGGGTTCCCTACAATGAGCAGTTCTTC.

This chain uses TRBV5-1 with TRBJ1-1; the D is unclear. The CDR3 totals 14 residues. Germline V gene sequence: CDR1 SGHRS, CDR2 YFSETQ. The ends were cut back, 4 bases at V and 1 base at J, with 11 bases in the middle. In nucleotides, the CDR3 is TGCGCCAGCAGCCCCTCAGGTGGGAACACTGAAGCTTTCTTT. It yields the protein CASSPSGGNTEAFF.

The chain combines TRBV19 with TRBJ1-1, with D possibly being TRBD1 (5 bases). Trimming left V 5 bases short and J 1 base short, with 17 bases between. Germline-derived CDR1 and CDR2 are LNHDA and SQIVND (reference sequence). This CDR3 is 16 amino acids long. The CDR3, as DNA: TGTGCCAGTAGTTTCTGGGCAGGGAACAAGAACACTGAAGCTTTCTTT. Translating it yields CASSFWAGNKNTEAFF.

The rearrangement links TRBV2 to TRBJ1-4, with D hard to call. The germline V gene encodes CDR1 SNHLY and CDR2 FYNNEI. This CDR3 has 14 amino acids. Trimming removed 0 bases at V and 7 bases at J, with 9 bases between. The CDR3 is CASSEAHIGEKLFF. The CDR3 region has the DNA TGTGCCAGCAGTGAAGCTCATATAGGTGAAAAACTGTTTTTT.

The chain carries TRBV28 and TRBJ2-1; 7 nucleotides line up with TRBD2. In germline, CDR1 is MDHEN, CDR2 SYDVKM. The CDR3 extends over 14 amino acids. With V trimmed by 3 bases and J by 3 bases, 2 bases remained unmatched. CDR3 region: CASSFGLDYNEQFF. The CDR3 DNA is TGTGCCAGCAGTTTCGGACTAGACTACAATGAGCAGTTCTTC.

Notes on this clone: Other DNA sequences of this sample code for an identical CDR3. The chain recombines TRBV10-2 with TRBJ2-1, with D uncertain. V was cut by 4 bases and J by 4 bases, with 5 bases left in between. The germline V gene encodes CDR1 WSHSY and CDR2 SAAADI. The CDR3 loop spans 12 amino acids. CDR3 protein: CASSAPYNEQFF. The DNA of the CDR3 is TGCGCCAGCAGTGCCCCATACAATGAGCAGTTCTTC.

The chain carries TRBV19 and TRBJ1-5; a weak D match, TRBD1 (5 bases). CDR1 and CDR2 (germline): LNHDA, SQIVND (reference sequence). CDR3 length: 15 amino acids. V was trimmed by 7 bases and J by 0 bases, leaving 13 bases between them. This CDR3 is CASKDKGYSNQPQHF. Here the CDR3 DNA reads TGTGCCAGTAAAGATAAGGGGTATAGCAATCAGCCCCAGCATTTT.

V usage is TRBV12-5 and J usage is TRBJ2-1; 12 nucleotides agree with TRBD2. Losses at the gene ends were 5 bases for V and 5 bases for J; bases not matched to a gene: 4. CDR3 length: 15 residues. Germline V gene sequence: CDR1 LGHNT, CDR2 FRNRAP. The CDR3 region is CASGRRLAGDNEQFF. In DNA, the CDR3 is TGTGCTAGTGGTCGAAGACTAGCGGGGGACAATGAGCAGTTCTTC.

The chain uses TRBV5-1 and TRBJ2-5; 10 nucleotides line up with TRBD2. This CDR3 comprises 17 residues. Per the germline V gene, CDR1 is SGHRS and CDR2 is YFSETQ. J lost 2 bases, V lost 3 bases, and 10 bases had no gene match. The CDR3 reads CASSSTLAGGGQETQYF. The CDR3 DNA reads TGCGCCAGCAGCTCTACTTTAGCGGGAGGAGGGCAAGAGACCCAGTACTTC.

The chain employs TRBV30 and TRBJ1-1, with D uncertain. Trimming stripped 1 base from V and 5 bases from J, with 11 bases between. This CDR3 has 13 amino acids. Per germline, CDR1 GTSNPN and CDR2 SVGIG (reference sequence). CDR3 bases: TGTGCCTGGAGTGGTCGGGAAAGGACTGAAGCTTTCTTT. Translated, it gives CAWSGRERTEAFF.

This clone was seen just once. The CDR3 is CASSPSGDTQYF. The CDR3 nucleotides read TGTGCCAGCAGCCCCTCCGGAGATACGCAGTATTTT. The gene calls are TRBV6-1 and TRBJ2-3; D not resolved. The CDR3 length is 12 residues. Germline V lookup: CDR1 MNHNS, CDR2 SASEGT. Trimming took off 6 bases at V and 5 bases at J, with 9 bases between the two ends.

This clone has only one observation. The chain couples TRBV5-1 to TRBJ2-7; D is unresolved. The CDR3 is 15 amino acids. Germline V lookup: CDR1 SGHRS, CDR2 YFSETQ. V lost 4 bases and J lost 1, with 15 bases in between. DNA for the CDR3: TGCGCCAGCAGCCCCGACAAGGTGTTTTCCTACGAGCAGTACTTC. It yields the protein CASSPDKVFSYEQYF.